This T cell receptor beta chain emerged from a study of blood T cell repertoires in COVID-19. Study background: Samples taken during acute and convalescent COVID-19 were collected in the United States, Italy and Spain.

Generated by immunoSEQ multiplex PCR, the TCRdb table keeps only in-frame clones and is missing some. The sample includes some 70,000 clones, 80% to 95% of them seen just once. The trim removed 4 bases at V and 6 bases at J, leaving 6 bases unmatched. The germline CDR1 and CDR2 sequences are SGHRS and YFSETQ. The CDR3 extends over 15 amino acids. The receptor comes from a man aged 50-59 years with COVID-19, enrolled during active disease. The rearrangement joins TRBV5-1 to TRBJ1-6; 8 bases align to TRBD1. Sequenced input: peripheral blood. The CDR3 reads CASSPGTGANSPLHF. The CDR3 nucleotides read TGCGCCAGCAGCCCCGGGACAGGCGCTAATTCACCCCTCCACTTT.